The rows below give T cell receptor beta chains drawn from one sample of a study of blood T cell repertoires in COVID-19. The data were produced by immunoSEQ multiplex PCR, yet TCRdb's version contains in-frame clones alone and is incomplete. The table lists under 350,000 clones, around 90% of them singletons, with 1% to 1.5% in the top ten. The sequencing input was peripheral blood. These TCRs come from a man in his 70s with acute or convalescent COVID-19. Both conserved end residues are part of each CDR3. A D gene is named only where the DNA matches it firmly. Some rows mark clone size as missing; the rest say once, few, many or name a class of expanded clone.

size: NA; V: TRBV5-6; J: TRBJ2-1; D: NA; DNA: TGTGCCAGCAGCTTTGTCACAGGGTTCGATGAGCAGTTCTTC; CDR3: CASSFVTGFDEQFF
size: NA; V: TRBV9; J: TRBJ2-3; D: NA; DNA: TGTGCCAGCAGCGTAGTGGCGGGGACTAGCACAGATACGCAGTATTTT; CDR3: CASSVVAGTSTDTQYF
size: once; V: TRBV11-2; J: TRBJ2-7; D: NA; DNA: TGTGCCAGCAGCCGAGGAGGGAGCTCCTACGAGCAGTACTTC; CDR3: CASSRGGSSYEQYF
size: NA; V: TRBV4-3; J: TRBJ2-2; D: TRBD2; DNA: TGCGCCAGCAGCCAGGGACTAGCGGACACCGGGGAGCTGTTTTTT; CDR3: CASSQGLADTGELFF
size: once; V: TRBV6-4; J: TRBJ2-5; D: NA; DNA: TGTGCCAGCAGTGACCCCATAACTACGGGGACCCAGTACTTC; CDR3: CASSDPITTGTQYF
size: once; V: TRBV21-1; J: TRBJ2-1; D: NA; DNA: TGTGCCAGCACGGGACTAGCGGGGGGACAATTTTACAATGAGCAGTTCTTC; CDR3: CASTGLAGGQFYNEQFF
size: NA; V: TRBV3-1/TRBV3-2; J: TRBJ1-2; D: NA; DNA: TGTGCCAGCAGCTCGAGGAGTTATTATGGCTACACCTTC; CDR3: CASSSRSYYGYTF
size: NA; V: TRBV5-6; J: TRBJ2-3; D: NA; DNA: TGTGCCAGCAGCTTGGGGTACAGGGTGCCAGATACGCAGTATTTT; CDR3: CASSLGYRVPDTQYF
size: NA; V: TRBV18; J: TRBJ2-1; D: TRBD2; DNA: TGTGCCAGCTCACAGTCTAGCGGGAGTTTGGATGAGCAGTTCTTC; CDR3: CASSQSSGSLDEQFF
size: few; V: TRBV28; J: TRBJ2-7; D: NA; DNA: TGTGCCAGCACCCGGTGGGGGGGCTGGTCTAACGAGCAGTACTTC; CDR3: CASTRWGGWSNEQYF
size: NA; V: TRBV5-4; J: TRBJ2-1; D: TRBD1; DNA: TGTGCCAGCAGTCCCCCGGACAGGGGCTACAATGAGCAGTTCTTC; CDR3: CASSPPDRGYNEQFF
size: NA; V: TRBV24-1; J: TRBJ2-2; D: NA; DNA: TGTGCCACCAGTGATAGGGGCCTGAACACCGGGGAGCTGTTTTTT; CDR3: CATSDRGLNTGELFF
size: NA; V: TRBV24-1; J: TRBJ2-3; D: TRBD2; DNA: TGTGCCACCAGTGACCACACTAGCGGGAGATTTACAGATACGCAGTATTTT; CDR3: CATSDHTSGRFTDTQYF
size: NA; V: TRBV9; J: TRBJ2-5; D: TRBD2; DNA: TGTGCCAGCAGCGTAGGTTCTAGCGGGGGAAGACAAGAGACCCAGTACTTC; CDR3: CASSVGSSGGRQETQYF
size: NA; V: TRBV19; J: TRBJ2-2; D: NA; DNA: TGTGCCAGTAGTCCGAAAAGGGGGAGCGGGGAGCTGTTTTTT; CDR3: CASSPKRGSGELFF
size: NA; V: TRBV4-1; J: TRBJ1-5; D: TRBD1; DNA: TGCGCCAGCAGCCAAGAAGGGGGGACAGGTAATCAGCCCCAGCATTTT; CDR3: CASSQEGGTGNQPQHF
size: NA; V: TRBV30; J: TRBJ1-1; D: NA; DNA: TGTGCCTGGAGTACCGGGACTGCGAACACTGAAGCTTTCTTT; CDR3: CAWSTGTANTEAFF
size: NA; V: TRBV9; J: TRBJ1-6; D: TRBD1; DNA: TGTGCCAGCAGCGCCCGGACAGGCCCAGATAATTCACCCCTCCACTTT; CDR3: CASSARTGPDNSPLHF
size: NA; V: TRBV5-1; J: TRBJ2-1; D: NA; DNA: TGCGCCAGCAGCTTGGGGCGGCCGAATGAGCAGTTCTTC; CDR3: CASSLGRPNEQFF
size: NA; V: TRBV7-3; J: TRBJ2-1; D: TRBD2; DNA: TGTGCCAGCAGCCTCGGGACTAGTGGCTACAATGAGCAGTTCTTC; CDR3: CASSLGTSGYNEQFF